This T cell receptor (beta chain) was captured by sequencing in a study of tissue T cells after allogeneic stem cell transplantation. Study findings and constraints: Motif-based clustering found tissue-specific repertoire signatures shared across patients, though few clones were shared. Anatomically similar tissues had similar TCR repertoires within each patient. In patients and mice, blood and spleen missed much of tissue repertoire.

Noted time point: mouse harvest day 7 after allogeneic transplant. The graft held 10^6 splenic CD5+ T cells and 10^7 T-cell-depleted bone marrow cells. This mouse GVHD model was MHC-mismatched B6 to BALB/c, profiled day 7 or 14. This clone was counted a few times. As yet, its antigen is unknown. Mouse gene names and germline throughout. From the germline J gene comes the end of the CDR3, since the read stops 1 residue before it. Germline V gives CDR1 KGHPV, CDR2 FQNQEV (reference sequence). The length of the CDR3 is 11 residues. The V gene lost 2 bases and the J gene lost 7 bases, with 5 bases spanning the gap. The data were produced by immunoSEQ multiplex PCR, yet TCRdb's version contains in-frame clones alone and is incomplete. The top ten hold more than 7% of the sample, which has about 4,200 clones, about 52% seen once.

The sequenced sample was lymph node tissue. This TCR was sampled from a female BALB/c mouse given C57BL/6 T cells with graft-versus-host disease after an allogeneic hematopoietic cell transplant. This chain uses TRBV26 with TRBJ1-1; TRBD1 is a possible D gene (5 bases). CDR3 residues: CASSLGGEVFF. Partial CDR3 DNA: TGTGCCAGCAGTCTGGGGGGAGAAGTCTTC.